The rows below give T cell receptor beta chains drawn from one sample of a study of identical twins. TCRdb used MiXCR to reprocess the 5' RACE reads, holding one entry per CDR3 protein. The data contain 400,000 to 500,000 distinct CDR3 sequences, around 20% of them seen just once; the ten biggest clones take up 12%. Sequenced: naive T cells sorted from blood. The source of these receptors is a man in his fifties in good health. Each CDR3 is given with its conserved first and last residue. The D gene is left open where the match is weak. Size is stated for part of the rows, as once, few or many counts, or as a class when the clone is expanded.

cdr3_aa cdr3_nt v_call clone_size d_call j_call
CASSFPSARGTEAFF TGTGCCAGCAGTTTCCCCTCCGCGCGTGGCACTGAAGCTTTCTTT TRBV28 many . TRBJ1-1
CASNRQGTSKPNTEAFF TGTGCCAGCAACCGACAGGGAACTTCTAAACCTAACACTGAAGCTTTCTTT TRBV7-9 many TRBD1 TRBJ1-1
CASSPDRGLYNEQFF TGTGCCAGCAGTCCTGACAGGGGGTTATACAATGAGCAGTTCTTC TRBV12-3/TRBV12-4 few TRBD1 TRBJ2-1
CSAGPGFGEQFF TGCAGTGCGGGACCTGGGTTCGGTGAGCAGTTCTTC TRBV20-1 . . TRBJ2-1
CASNWTSGSEETQYF TGTGCCAGCAATTGGACTAGCGGGAGTGAGGAGACCCAGTACTTC TRBV6-2/TRBV6-3 few TRBD2 TRBJ2-5
CASSPGTSGYTF TGTGCCAGCAGCCCTGGGACATCCGGCTACACCTTC TRBV6-5 . . TRBJ1-2
CASSVGTGRRGTTYEQYF TGTGCCAGCAGCGTAGGGACAGGGCGGCGCGGGACAACCTACGAGCAGTACTTC TRBV9 few TRBD1 TRBJ2-7
CASSRGQPRETQYF TGTGCCAGCAGCCGAGGACAGCCCCGGGAGACCCAGTACTTC TRBV11-1 . . TRBJ2-5
CASSYAISSTDTQYF TGCGCCAGCAGCTACGCAATATCTAGCACAGATACGCAGTATTTT TRBV5-1 many . TRBJ2-3
CSVDSGGYNEQFF TGCAGCGTTGACAGCGGGGGCTACAATGAGCAGTTCTTC TRBV29-1 few TRBD2 TRBJ2-1
CASSLVLARTDTQYF TGTGCCAGCAGCTTAGTTCTAGCTAGGACAGATACGCAGTATTTT TRBV7-2 few . TRBJ2-3
CASSHPEADTQYF TGTGCCAGCAGCCATCCCGAAGCGGATACGCAGTATTTT TRBV3-1 few . TRBJ2-3
CASSYRTSGTDTQYF TGTGCCAGCAGTTATCGGACTAGCGGCACAGATACGCAGTATTTT TRBV12-3/TRBV12-4 few TRBD2 TRBJ2-3
CSASYSGRAVDTQYF TGCAGTGCGAGCTATAGCGGGAGGGCCGTAGATACGCAGTATTTT TRBV20-1 many TRBD2 TRBJ2-3
CASSQGGTGLQETQYF TGCGCCAGCAGCCAAGGTGGGACAGGGCTCCAAGAGACCCAGTACTTC TRBV4-1 many TRBD1 TRBJ2-5
CASSPMDRASAEQYF TGTGCCAGCTCACCCATGGACAGGGCGAGTGCCGAGCAGTACTTC TRBV18 few TRBD1 TRBJ2-7
CASSLELGEQYF TGCGCCAGCAGCTTGGAACTGGGCGAGCAGTACTTC TRBV7-2 many . TRBJ2-7
CASRIQGTSDEQFF TGTGCCAGCAGAATACAAGGGACTAGCGATGAGCAGTTCTTC TRBV12-3/TRBV12-4 few TRBD2 TRBJ2-1
CSARADRALDEKLFF TGCAGTGCTAGAGCAGACAGGGCGTTAGATGAAAAACTGTTTTTT TRBV20-1 few TRBD1 TRBJ1-4
CASSQSTGEPSYEQYF TGTGCCAGCAGTCAAAGCACAGGGGAACCTTCCTACGAGCAGTACTTC TRBV9 . TRBD1 TRBJ2-7
CASSSYSYNEQFF TGTGCCAGCAGTTCGTACTCCTACAATGAGCAGTTCTTC TRBV12-3/TRBV12-4 many . TRBJ2-1
CASSLLGRGPDAEQFF TGTGCCAGCAGTTTACTGGGGCGAGGGCCCGATGCCGAGCAGTTCTTC TRBV12-3/TRBV12-4 . . TRBJ2-1
CASSLGARGDEQFF TGTGCCAGCAGCTTAGGCGCCAGGGGCGATGAGCAGTTCTTC TRBV11-2 few . TRBJ2-1
CASSPRGQGNEKLFF TGTGCCAGCAGTCCGCGGGGACAGGGGAATGAAAAACTGTTTTTT TRBV12-3/TRBV12-4 . TRBD1 TRBJ1-4
CASTLAGAPDEQFF TGCGCCAGCACTCTTGCGGGAGCTCCCGATGAGCAGTTCTTC TRBV5-1 few TRBD2 TRBJ2-1
CASSTPRENTEAFF TGTGCCAGCAGTACCCCGAGAGAGAACACTGAAGCTTTCTTT TRBV6-2/TRBV6-3 . . TRBJ1-1